Each of the 13 T cell receptor beta chains below was sequenced from the same sample in a study of tumor-infiltrating lymphocytes in oesophageal squamous cell carcinoma. TCRdb recomputed calls from the PCR reads with MiXCR, one row per CDR3 protein. The table has about 25,000 distinct CDR3 sequences, around 40% seen once. Sequenced: esophageal tumor tissue. These receptors originate from a male donor with esophageal squamous cell carcinoma.

The V and J genes are TRBV7-2 and TRBJ2-4, with 10 bases identical to TRBD2. The DNA matches TRBJ2-7 better at its end, which makes the J call doubtful. There are 13 residues in the CDR3. From germline, CDR1 is SGHTA and CDR2 FQGNSA. This chain's CDR3 is CASSSRLAGEQYF. CDR3 sequence (DNA): TGTGCCAGCAGCTCTCGACTAGCGGGCGAGCAGTACTTC.

The table lists this clonotype with a few counts. This chain links TRBV5-1 with TRBJ2-3; tentative D call: TRBD1 (7 bases). The end of the DNA is better explained by TRBJ2-7, so the J call may be wrong. The germline gives CDR1 SGHRS, CDR2 YFSETQ. The CDR3 length is 13 residues. DNA for the CDR3: TGCGCCAGCAGCCTCGACAGGGAGGACGAGCAGTACTTC. Translated: CASSLDREDEQYF.

The table lists this clonotype with many counts. This chain joins TRBV10-2 and TRBJ1-5; 7 bases are a match to TRBD1. The J segment lost 6 bases and the V segment lost 3 bases, leaving 8 bases of the junction unmatched. This CDR3 is built from 15 residues. In germline, CDR1 is WSHSY, CDR2 SAAADI. The CDR3 sequence is CASSEGSGGGQPQHF. DNA for the CDR3: TGCGCCAGCAGTGAAGGCTCAGGGGGGGGTCAGCCCCAGCATTTT.

Concerning this clonotype itself: A read error may be the cause here, since a much bigger clone is one base away. The gene calls are TRBV6-5 and TRBJ2-7, with D possibly being TRBD1 (5 bases). With the DNA end fitting TRBJ2-1 better, the J assignment may be wrong. The CDR3 contains 13 residues. Per germline, CDR1 MNHEY and CDR2 SVGAGI. The CDR3 protein is CASSYSGLYEQFF. The CDR3, as DNA: TGTGCCAGCAGTTACTCGGGGCTCTACGAGCAGTTCTTC.

The gene calls are TRBV24-1 and TRBJ2-3, with a possible D match to TRBD2 (5 bases). Germline V gives CDR1 KGHDR, CDR2 SFDVKD. Between the trimmed V and J ends, which lost 10 bases and 2 bases, there was a span of 12 bases. The CDR3 is 13 residues long. CDR3 sequence: CATAEGFTDTQYF. The CDR3 nucleotides read TGTGCCACTGCTGAGGGTTTCACAGATACGCAGTATTTT.

This clonotype showed up just a few times. The chain has TRBV6-1 and TRBJ1-2; D gene uncertain. The CDR3 has 13 amino acids. The germline CDR1 and CDR2 sequences are MNHNS and SASEGT. The V and J ends lost 5 bases and 5 bases respectively, with 12 bases between them. The CDR3 loop is CASSYDTAYGYTF. The CDR3, as DNA: TGTGCCAGCAGTTATGACACTGCATATGGCTACACCTTC.

This clonotype showed up just a few times. The chain links TRBV7-3 to TRBJ2-7, with a tentative D call TRBD1 (5 bases). V lost 4 bases, J lost 7 bases, and 11 bases lay in between. CDR3 size: 12 residues. The V gene's germline CDR1 is SGHTA and CDR2 FQGTGA. The chain's CDR3 is CASSSYTGEQYF. The CDR3 DNA is TGTGCCAGCAGCTCGTACACAGGAGAGCAGTACTTC.

The chain is built from TRBV6-8 and TRBJ1-1; 7 nucleotides match TRBD1. The assigned J gene may be wrong: the sequence end matches TRBJ1-2 better. CDR1 MNHGY and CDR2 SAAAGT come from the germline V gene. This CDR3 spans 15 amino acids. CDR3 protein: CASSRGGTGAQGYTF. Written as DNA, the CDR3 is TGTGCCAGCAGTCGGGGGGGCACAGGGGCTCAAGGCTACACCTTC.

Worth noting for this clonotype: As the CDR3 is not closed by the conserved phenylalanine or tryptophan, this likely results from a read error. The limits of the CDR3 on the DNA are not certain, so only TCRdb's listed CDR3 is given. This rearrangement joins TRBV7-6 to TRBJ2-1. Germline V gene lookup returns CDR1 SGHVS and CDR2 FNYEAQ. The CDR3 is 15 residues long, counting both termini. The CDR3 region is CASSFPTSDEQYFGN.

This clonotype was detected once. The rearrangement links TRBV10-3 to TRBJ1-1, with 10 bases fitting TRBD1. V lost 4 bases, J lost 5 bases, and 7 bases stayed unmatched. CDR1 and CDR2 from the germline V gene are ENHRY and SYGVKD. The CDR3 has 15 residues. The CDR3 loop reads CAISGATGGGTEAFF. The CDR3 DNA is TGTGCCATCAGTGGGGCGACAGGGGGCGGGACTGAAGCTTTCTTT.

The rearrangement joins TRBV6-5 to TRBJ2-3; 9 bases map to TRBD1. Gene TRBJ1-1 matches the end of the DNA better, so the J call may be wrong. This CDR3 is built from 15 residues. Germline V gene sequence: CDR1 MNHEY, CDR2 SVGAGI. CDR3 amino acids: CASTKRTGVNTEAFF. CDR3 coding DNA: TGTGCCAGCACCAAGAGGACAGGGGTCAACACTGAAGCTTTCTTT.

To note about this clonotype: A read error is possible here, since a much larger clone lies one base away. This chain connects TRBV19 to TRBJ2-5, with unresolved D. This CDR3 has 19 residues. CDR1 and CDR2 (germline): LNHDA, SQIVND (reference sequence). V lost 3 bases to trimming and J lost 11 bases, with 34 bases between them. The CDR3 sequence is CASSMMLLMASSSYNEQYF. As DNA, the CDR3 is TGTGCCAGTAGTATGATGCTGCTTATGGCTTCGAGCTCCTACAATGAGCAGTACTTC.

This clonotype was detected ten times or more. The CDR3 reads CASSQRPETGELFF. The CDR3 DNA follows: TGTGCCAGCAGCCAGAGACCCGAAACCGGGGAGCTGTTTTTT. The chain joins TRBV7-3 to TRBJ2-2; D gene uncertain. Germline values: CDR1 SGHTA, CDR2 FQGTGA. This CDR3 has 14 residues. The V gene lost 5 bases and the J gene lost 5 bases, with 12 bases spanning the gap.